The sequence of this T cell receptor (beta chain) was determined in a study of blood T cell repertoires in COVID-19. Study background: Donors in the United States, Italy and Spain gave samples during acute or convalescent COVID-19. The analysed material was cDNA or gDNA that came from T cells, B-cell-depleted T cells, or PBMCs.

In the authors' workflow: Amplification from reference gene primers served as the basis for estimated nucleated cell counts. Clones were sequenced by immunoSEQ multiplex PCR, and TCRdb holds only the in-frame ones, with some missing. V, J and clone size reflect that table, while D and trimming were determined from the DNA. The sample contains hundreds of thousands of clones, roughly 90% of which appear only once. V was cut by 0 bases and J by 2 bases, with 14 bases left in between. Germline V gives CDR1 MNHNS, CDR2 SASEGT. CDR3 length equals 16 residues. The rearrangement joins TRBV6-1 to TRBJ2-7; D unresolved. The TCR originated in a woman aged 25 to 39 with active or convalescent COVID-19. Sequencing was carried out using peripheral blood. The CDR3 nucleotides read TGTGCCAGCAGTGAAGCCTTGGCCGTCAGTACCTACGAGCAGTACTTC. It encodes CASSEALAVSTYEQYF.